This T cell receptor beta chain was profiled in a study of T cell responses to AZD1222 COVID-19 vaccine. V was pared by 5 bases and J by 1 base, with 8 bases of the junction left unmatched. The CDR3 contains 15 residues. Looked up from germline, CDR1 is LNHDA and CDR2 is SQIVND (reference sequence). Only in-frame clones appear in the TCRdb table, and some are missing; sequencing was by immunoSEQ multiplex PCR. Here the sample spans tens of thousands of clones, roughly 75% being singletons. The sequence derives from an adult who received the AZD1222 COVID-19 vaccine. V gene TRBV19 combines with J gene TRBJ2-7; 7 nucleotides agree with TRBD2. The source was peripheral blood, collected 28 days after the second AZD1222 dose. The CDR3 sequence: CASSSGTTGSYEQYF. CDR3 DNA: TGTGCCAGTAGTTCCGGGACTACGGGATCCTACGAGCAGTACTTC.